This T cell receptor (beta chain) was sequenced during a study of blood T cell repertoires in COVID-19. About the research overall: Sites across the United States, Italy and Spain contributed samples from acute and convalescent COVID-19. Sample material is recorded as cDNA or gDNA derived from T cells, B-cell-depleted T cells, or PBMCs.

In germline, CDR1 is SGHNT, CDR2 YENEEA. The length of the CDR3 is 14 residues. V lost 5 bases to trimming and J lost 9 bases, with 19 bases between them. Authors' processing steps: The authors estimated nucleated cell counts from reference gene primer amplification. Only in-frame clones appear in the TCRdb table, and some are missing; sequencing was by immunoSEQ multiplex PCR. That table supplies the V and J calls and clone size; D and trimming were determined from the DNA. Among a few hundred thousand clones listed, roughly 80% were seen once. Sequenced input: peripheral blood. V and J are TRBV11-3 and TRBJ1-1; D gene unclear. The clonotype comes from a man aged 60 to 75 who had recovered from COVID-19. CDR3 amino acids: CASSLLNPSYQAFF. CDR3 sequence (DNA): TGTGCCAGCAGCCTTCTCAACCCGTCCTACCAAGCTTTCTTT.